One T cell receptor beta chain is described in this entry. Its recognized antigen is unknown. The input lacks base qualities; no much larger clone sits a single base away. The cohort comprised 666 healthy bone marrow donors. Cohort members were all nominally healthy when sampled, although unrecorded immune exposures were likely present. The donor tested CMV seronegative and was one of the 352 seronegative cohort members. A peripheral blood sample was collected from each donor, and TCR beta sequencing was performed on peripheral blood mononuclear cells. Genomic DNA extraction from the blood cell samples was performed with the Qiagen DNeasy Blood Extraction Kit. CDR1 and CDR2 are drawn from the germline V gene (reference sequence): GTSNPN, SVGIG. Unmatched junction bases come to 7, with V trimmed by 4 bases and J by 1 base. The CDR3 numbers 15 residues from cysteine through phenylalanine. Only the CDR3 part of the read is kept: 45 bases, read in frame from the first base.

This sample was included in a study of cytomegalovirus exposure and HLA in healthy donors listed by TCRdb under 2017. Study-wide context: According to an earlier analysis of 587 of the donors, roughly 180 million T cells yielded over 100 million unique TCR beta sequences and about 300 Gb of sequence data. The study was designed to test whether signatures of past pathogen exposure could be identified by cataloging public T cell receptors. All discovery cohort repertoires had been generated on a single sequencing platform. Of the 350 to 400 genotyped donors, approximately 82% fell in the genetic ancestry cluster associated with self-reported Caucasian donors. The study combined high-throughput TCR immunosequencing, statistical association of individual TCRs with disease status, and machine learning to predict cytomegalovirus infection status. A later genetic analysis used genome-wide SNP genotypes for 398 of the 666 donors, treating that subset as a discovery cohort. An early release that covered about 600 HLA-typed donors contained 300 to 350 gigabases of sequencing data and around 80 million unique TCR sequences. Across approximately 420 genotyped donors of the cohort, an average of approximately 220,000 unique TCR beta nucleotide sequences per donor were sequenced, and roughly a sixth of those sequences were non-productive. A later analysis re-analyzed previously published TCR beta repertoires from roughly 600 donors and added high-resolution HLA genotyping to study TCR occurrence patterns. Both class I and class II loci were covered by HLA typing, at four-digit resolution. Donor age, sex, ethnicity and CMV serostatus were compiled alongside the repertoire data. Using immunosequencing, the study profiled T cell repertoires from about 610 subjects and related those repertoires to cytomegalovirus serostatus. The number of donors typed differed by locus, with about 629-630 for A, B, C, DRB1 and DQB1, around 560 for DQA1, 606 for DPA1, and 450 to 480 for DPB1. Besides the first cohort of hundreds of subjects, a separate validation cohort made up of 120 different subjects was used. To decide whether each TCR beta V gene segment behaved as functional or pseudogenic, an earlier analysis of some 600 of the donors relied on high-throughput TCR beta sequencing. Rather than drawing on any new phenotypic data, the later analysis identified candidate immune exposures from TCR beta sequences and the way those sequences occurred across donors. Several DR-DQ haplotypes were handled as single units for association and clustering because linkage in the cohort was strong. Study-wide conclusions, independent of this receptor: A total of 150 or so TCR beta chains were listed by the study as associated with cytomegalovirus. The 87-base-pair reads could not distinguish some IMGT-functional V segments, including TRBV6-2 and TRBV6-3, so those segments were excluded. Specific HLA alleles were associated with more than 15,000 TCR beta sequences at a false discovery rate of 0.05 in a later analysis. An earlier analysis of approximately 530 of the donors showed that most TCR beta V segments appeared in productive rearrangements either about 87% or about 30% of the time, which broadly matched IMGT annotations. In a later analysis, most CMV-associated TCR beta chains were found to appear HLA-restricted, with HLA associations seemingly driven largely by CMV exposure. According to a later genetic analysis, donors in an Asian-associated ancestry cluster had fewer N-insertions in productive TCRs than the roughly 670-donor mean. The cohort was sequenced for TCR beta chains only, and without alpha or paired-chain data the features that could be detected were limited. A group of highly shared sequence variants was considered likely to be a technical artifact of the sequencing pipeline. When HLA alleles, especially DR and DQ, strongly co-occurred, attributing TCR associations to individual alleles was difficult. In a later analysis, HLA-associated TCR beta chains were found to be more clonally expanded and to have lower generation probabilities than equally common non-associated chains. The classifier was reported to diagnose cytomegalovirus status with high specificity and sensitivity in both the original and validation cohorts. Some 16 rarely observed V segments, including chromosome 9 orphons, were excluded from the earlier analysis of a few hundred of the donors because counts were too low. A later genetic analysis associated a missense DCLRE1C variant with V-gene and J-gene trimming of TCR beta chains, and an independent cohort replicated the association. Presence/absence analyses assumed roughly uniform sequencing depth across donors, an assumption that may not hold. It was suggested by the authors that the approach could potentially be generalized to other disease states and immunological phenotypes. Linkage disequilibrium might explain the correlated functional status among segregating V segments, but an unknown experimental factor could not be excluded. In a later analysis, TCR association rates were found to vary across HLA loci, with the most associated TCRs seen for DRB1 alleles and the fewest for HLA-C alleles. Because HLA typing was missing for some donors at each locus, association tests included only the typed subset. According to a later analysis, parvovirus B19, influenza, CMV and Epstein-Barr virus appeared linked to several top co-occurrence clusters. Immune exposure information for the cohort was limited to CMV serostatus. Most TCR sequences were observed very rarely across donors, whereas some public TCRs were present in many individuals. A further reported finding was that TCR beta sequences accurately predicted the HLA-A and HLA-B alleles for most subjects in the first cohort. A few of the identified cytomegalovirus-associated TCR beta chains were confirmed in vitro to be specific for cytomegalovirus antigens.

The library was produced with the immunoSEQ multiplex PCR assay. The multiplex PCR relied on a mix of 60 forward primers for TCR Vbeta segments and 13 reverse primers for TCR Jbeta segments. The CDR3 region of rearranged TCR beta genes was amplified from genomic DNA with a multiplex PCR assay. Amplified TCR beta libraries were sequenced as 87-base-pair reads on the Illumina HiSeq System. For the original study's pipeline: Across the roughly 700 repertoires, a later analysis counted roughly 84 million unique TCR beta chains, roughly 11 million of which were shared by at least two donors. Raw reads were error-corrected and collapsed into unique sequences with a nearest-neighbor algorithm that merged closely related sequences to remove PCR and sequencing errors. Alignment of CDR3 sequences to IMGT reference sequences was used to assign V, D and J gene segments. Each retained sequence needed at least a six-nucleotide match to both a V gene segment and a J gene segment. Rearrangements were classified as productive when the CDR3 lacked stop codons and remained in frame with V and J, and all other rearrangements were classified as non-productive. CDR3 was defined by IMGT convention, running from the second conserved V-encoded cysteine to the conserved J-encoded phenylalanine. The earlier analysis of about 640 of the donors excluded any sequence lacking an unambiguous match to a single V gene segment. An earlier analysis of some 500 of the donors classified V segments as functional when productive rearrangements were above 56.7% and as segregating when the standard deviation between donors was above 5%. A statistical classification framework was developed to diagnose cytomegalovirus status using the catalog of TCR beta chain sequences. In a later analysis, TCR nucleotide sequences were compared against IMGT/GENE-DB human TR gene sequences so that V and J genes could be assigned. A later analysis assigned CDR3 sequences and most-parsimonious VDJ recombination scenarios with the TCRdist pipeline. In a later analysis, each TCR beta chain was defined by its CDR3 amino acid sequence together with its V-gene family, and reads lacking a unique V-gene family were excluded. To address suspected cross-contamination and a sequencing artifact, a later analysis removed around 590 highly shared, low-generation-probability nucleotide sequences. For each public chain, a later analysis derived a clonal expansion index from normalized ranks of inferred template counts within each repertoire. In a later analysis, generation probabilities were computed with a VDJ recombination model fitted to out-of-frame rearrangements, and the resulting probabilities were checked against IGoR. A later analysis scored TCR-TCR, TCR-HLA and TCR-CMV co-occurrence with hypergeometric tests, applying a repertoire-size bias correction to TCR pairs. In a later analysis, false discovery rates were estimated by permuting HLA or CMV assignments 20 times. In a later analysis, co-occurring TCRs were grouped with DBSCAN, and TCRdist sequence similarity was added when clustering was performed within HLA-allele-positive subsets. Repertoires with fewer than 30,000 or more than 120,000 public chains, plus five repertoires with anomalous nucleotide sharing, were excluded from co-occurrence clustering. The clones in this table, taken by TCRdb from immuneACCESS, are in-frame only. Not every clone is retained; where verified, under half of the shortfall comes from an unresolved V gene, and the cause of the rest is unknown. That table supplies the V and J calls and clone size; D and trimming were determined from the DNA. The sample contains some 150,000 clones, 70% to 90% of them found a single time. Roughly 2.4% of the sample goes to the ten largest clones.

The rearrangement combines TRBV30 with TRBJ1-5, with TRBD1 identical over 7 junction bases. The source material was PBMCs. The sequence was collected from a middle-aged man in good health and CMV-seronegative. The DNA is TGTGCCTGGAATGAGGGGGCGCCCAGCAATCAGCCCCAGCATTTT. This is translated as CAWNEGAPSNQPQHF.